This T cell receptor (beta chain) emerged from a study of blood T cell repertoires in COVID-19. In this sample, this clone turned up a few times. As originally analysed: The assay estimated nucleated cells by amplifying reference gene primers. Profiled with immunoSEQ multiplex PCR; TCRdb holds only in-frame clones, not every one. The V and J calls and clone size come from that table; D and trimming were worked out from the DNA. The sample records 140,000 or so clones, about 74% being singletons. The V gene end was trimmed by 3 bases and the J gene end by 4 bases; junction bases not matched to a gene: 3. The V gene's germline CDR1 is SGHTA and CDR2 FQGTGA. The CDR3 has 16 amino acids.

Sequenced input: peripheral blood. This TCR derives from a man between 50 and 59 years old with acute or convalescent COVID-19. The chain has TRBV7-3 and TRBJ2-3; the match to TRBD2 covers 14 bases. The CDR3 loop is CASSLGTSGGADTQYF. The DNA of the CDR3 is TGTGCCAGCAGCTTGGGGACTAGCGGGGGTGCAGATACGCAGTATTTT.